This T cell receptor (beta chain) originates from a study of CD8 T cells in ankylosing spondylitis. Concerning this clonotype itself: Antigen: not known.

TCRdb called the 5' RACE reads again in MiXCR, with one record for every CDR3 protein. The data contain hundreds of thousands of distinct CDR3 sequences, over 9.5% of them singletons. Study findings and constraints: Disease-linked clones bore a CD8+ phenotype, appearing relatively rarely in peripheral blood. The study identified a TCR beta motif of seven or eight highly homologous variants that appeared characteristic of ankylosing spondylitis blood. Clones tied to disease were said to be significantly enriched in matched ankylosing spondylitis synovial fluid. In the blood and synovial fluid of reactive arthritis, some motif variants had been previously reported.

Looked up from germline, CDR1 is MDHEN and CDR2 is SYDVKM. The CDR3 is 10 amino acids. The V end was cut by 10 bases, the J end by 4 bases, with 8 bases between. The sequencing input was blood, either unsorted or a sorted T cell fraction (not recorded which). This TCR was sampled from a male donor with ankylosing spondylitis. V gene TRBV28 combines with J gene TRBJ2-7, with a weak D call TRBD2 (6 bases). CDR3 nucleotides: TGTGCCATCGGGAGTTACGAGCAGTACTTC. It encodes CAIGSYEQYF.